The 29 T cell receptor beta chains reported below all come from one sample, sequenced in a study of T-cell reconstitution after alpha-beta-depleted transplantation in children (dated by TCRdb to about 2016). Library construction relied on PCR. The listed sequencing device is Illumina HiSeq 2500. To normalize quantification of the TCRbeta repertoire, the TCR libraries were built with molecular barcoding that relied on unique molecular identifiers. TCRdb ran its own pipeline on the public reads, namely fastp trimming at Q25 and MiXCR clone calling, and kept in-frame beta chains. All rows with the same CDR3 protein become a single entry with the most common DNA and genes. The sample table shows 450,000 to 500,000 distinct CDR3 sequences, and about 12% are seen once. Together, the top ten hold about 6% of the sample. The sample here was PBMCs from the stem cell graft donor, taken from the stem cell graft. These receptors were obtained from a human donor who donated a stem cell graft to a child with combined immunodeficiency.

The V call is TRBV6-1, the J call TRBJ2-1, with unresolved D. The V gene's germline CDR1 is MNHNS and CDR2 SASEGT. This CDR3 is 14 amino acids long. V gave up 7 bases and J gave up 9 bases, with 19 bases separating them. The CDR3 DNA reads TGTGCCAGCATCCATTCGGTTAATCTCGGTGAGCAGTTCTTC. Its protein product is CASIHSVNLGEQFF.

This chain joins TRBV27 and TRBJ2-1, with 7 bases that match TRBD2. The junction had 10 bases not matched to a gene; V was cut back by 7 bases and J by 7 bases. CDR1 is MNHEY and CDR2 is SMNVEV in the germline V gene (reference sequence). The CDR3 spans 14 residues. CDR3 amino acids: CASTWGGRQNEQFF. The DNA of the CDR3 is TGTGCCAGCACCTGGGGAGGGCGGCAGAATGAGCAGTTCTTC.

This clonotype was counted a single time. V is TRBV7-2 and J is TRBJ1-1; D possibly corresponds to TRBD1 (6 bases). V dropped 3 bases and J dropped 4 bases, with 15 bases sitting between them. CDR3 length: 15 residues. The germline V gene encodes CDR1 SGHTA and CDR2 FQGNSA. The CDR3 nucleotides are TGTGCCAGCAGCTTGAACAGGGTTGGGGGCACTGAAGCTTTCTTT. This encodes CASSLNRVGGTEAFF.

This clonotype was detected ten times or more. The rearrangement links TRBV12-3 or TRBV12-4 to TRBJ2-7; TRBD2 might be the D (5 bases). Trimming took off 3 bases at V and 7 bases at J, with 16 bases between the two ends. The CDR3 is 14 amino acids. CDR3 in DNA: TGTGCCAGCAGTTTTTGGACTCCCCAAGAGGAGCAGTACTTC. It is translated as CASSFWTPQEEQYF.

In its sample, this clonotype was seen a few times. The genes are TRBV7-2 and TRBJ1-5, with 7 bases that match TRBD1. The CDR3 runs 15 residues. The germline V gene has CDR1 SGHTA and CDR2 FQGNSA. Trimming took 4 bases from V and 3 from J; bases not matched to a gene: 6. CDR3 coding DNA: TGTGCCAGCAGCTCCGAAACAGGGGACAATCAGCCCCAGCATTTT. It is translated as CASSSETGDNQPQHF.

This clonotype has a single count. This CDR3 is missing its conserved last phenylalanine or tryptophan, likely due to a read error. The chain joins TRBV25-1 to TRBJ1-2; 8 bases align to TRBD1. The CDR3 has 17 amino acids. Trimming cost V 4 bases and J 8 bases; bases outside gene matches: 18. From germline, CDR1 is MGHDK and CDR2 SYGVNS. CDR3 nucleotides: TGTGCCAGCAGTGCTTACTCCGCAGGGGGCGCCCAAGCAGGCTACACCTAC. Amino acid sequence: CASSAYSAGGAQAGYTY.

The rearrangement joins TRBV29-1 to TRBJ1-3; D perhaps matches TRBD1 (6 bases). Trimming took off 8 bases at V and 0 bases at J, with 14 bases between the two ends. The CDR3 loop spans 14 amino acids. Germline CDR1 reads SQVTM; CDR2 reads ANQGSEA. CDR3 region: CSTDGGASGNTIYF. CDR3 nucleotides: TGCAGCACCGACGGGGGGGCCTCTGGAAACACCATATATTTT. Variable domain in full (rest from reference TRBV29-1 and TRBJ1-3): SAVISQKPSRDICQRGTSLTIQCQVDSQVTMMFWYRQQPGQSLTLIATANQGSEATYESGFVIDKFPISRPNLTFSTLTVSNMSPEDSSIYLCSTDGGASGNTIYFGEGSWLTVV.

DNA for the CDR3: TGCAGTGCTAGTGCAGGGATTTCGGAAGCTTTCTTT. Its translation is CSASAGISEAFF. The rearrangement links TRBV20-1 to TRBJ1-1; D perhaps matches TRBD1 (5 bases). V lost 3 bases and J lost 8, with 13 bases in between. The CDR3 runs 12 residues. The V gene's germline CDR1 is DFQATT and CDR2 SNEGSKA (reference sequence).

The chain couples TRBV12-3 or TRBV12-4 to TRBJ1-2; no firm D call. The V gene lost 3 bases and the J gene lost 2 bases, with 7 bases spanning the gap. The CDR3 covers 13 residues. CDR3: CASSFMINYGYTF. The CDR3 DNA is TGTGCCAGCAGTTTCATGATCAACTATGGCTACACCTTC.

In this sample, this clonotype turned up many times. The V gene is TRBV29-1, the J gene TRBJ2-7, with 8 bases that match TRBD1. J lost 0 bases, V lost 5 bases, and 3 bases had no gene match. The CDR3 length is 13 residues. From germline, CDR1 is SQVTM and CDR2 ANQGSEA. This CDR3 is CSVNGQGSYEQYF. The DNA for the CDR3 is TGCAGCGTTAATGGACAGGGCTCCTACGAGCAGTACTTC.

This clonotype was recorded a few times. The V and J genes are TRBV18 and TRBJ2-3, with a possible D match to TRBD2 (5 bases). V gave up 1 base and J gave up 6 bases, with 11 bases separating them. Germline V gives CDR1 KGHSH, CDR2 LQKENI. The CDR3 has 14 amino acids. CDR3 amino acids: CASSPRSSQDTQYF. In nucleotides, the CDR3 is TGTGCCAGCTCACCACGATCTAGCCAGGATACGCAGTATTTT. The complete variable domain, with remaining parts taken from reference TRBV18 and TRBJ2-3, reads NAGVMQNPRHLVRRRGQEARLRCSPMKGHSHVYWYRQLPEEGLKFMVYLQKENIIDESGMPKERFSAEFPKEGPSILRIQQVVRGDSAAYFCASSPRSSQDTQYFGPGTRLTVL.

The rearrangement links TRBV29-1 to TRBJ1-2; D is uncertain. Trimming removed 8 bases at V and 6 bases at J, with 13 bases between. The CDR3 extends over 11 amino acids. Germline loops: CDR1 SQVTM, CDR2 ANQGSEA. The CDR3 DNA is TGCAGCTCCGGCGGCGGGGATGGCTACACCTTC. This gives the protein CSSGGGDGYTF.

This clonotype was seen many times. The chain recombines TRBV12-3 or TRBV12-4 with TRBJ2-1, with D tentatively TRBD1 (6 bases). Deletions cut 5 bases from V and 3 bases from J, with 11 bases between. The CDR3 runs to 14 residues. The CDR3 DNA reads TGTGCCAGCAGTCCTCGGACAGACTACAATGAGCAGTTCTTC. It encodes CASSPRTDYNEQFF.

Ten or more counts support this clonotype. The V gene is TRBV6-1, the J gene TRBJ1-1; D is possibly TRBD1 (6 bases). Germline loops: CDR1 MNHNS, CDR2 SASEGT. CDR3 size: 14 residues. V was shortened by 3 bases and J by 1 base, with 9 bases between the two germline ends. The DNA for the CDR3 is TGTGCCAGCAGTGAGGGGGGCCCGAACACTGAAGCTTTCTTT. The encoded protein is CASSEGGPNTEAFF.

This clonotype was recorded once. The rearrangement uses TRBV4-3 and TRBJ2-7; TRBD1 aligns across 8 bases. CDR3 length: 17 amino acids. Germline CDR1 and CDR2: LGHNA and YSLEER. Unmatched junction bases numbered 14, after V lost 0 bases and J lost 7 bases. CDR3 bases: TGCGCCAGCAGCCAAGATGGAGTGCCAGGGGGCAGGGGGGAGCAGTACTTC. Amino acids: CASSQDGVPGGRGEQYF.

In its sample, this clonotype was seen a few times. The J gene is TRBJ2-3, the V gene TRBV7-3; D is perhaps TRBD2 (5 bases). There are 15 residues in the CDR3. CDR1 SGHTA and CDR2 FQGTGA come from the germline V gene. V lost 1 base, J lost 0 bases, and 8 bases lay in between. CDR3 amino acids: CASSLNGISTDTQYF. Here the CDR3 DNA reads TGTGCCAGCAGCTTAAACGGGATTAGCACAGATACGCAGTATTTT.

This clonotype was counted many times. The chain links TRBV27 to TRBJ2-7; no firm D call. V lost 1 base and J lost 4, with 11 bases in between. The germline gives CDR1 MNHEY, CDR2 SMNVEV (reference sequence). CDR3 size: 14 residues. CDR3 DNA sequence: TGTGCCAGCAGTTTATTCGGTTCGTTGTACGAGCAGTACTTC. Translated, it gives CASSLFGSLYEQYF.

The V gene is TRBV13, the J gene TRBJ2-3; D is possibly TRBD2 (6 bases). The CDR3 covers 17 residues. Looked up from germline, CDR1 is PRHDT and CDR2 is FYEKMQ (reference sequence). V was pared by 3 bases and J by 5 bases, with 21 bases between. The CDR3 nucleotides read TGTGCCAGCAGCTTCCTGGCGGGAAACACTTGGGGAGATACGCAGTATTTT. Amino acids: CASSFLAGNTWGDTQYF. Full variable domain (missing parts from reference TRBV13 and TRBJ2-3): AAGVIQSPRHLIKEKRETATLKCYPIPRHDTVYWYQQGPGQDPQFLISFYEKMQSDKGSIPDRFSAQQFSDYHSELNMSSLELGDSALYFCASSFLAGNTWGDTQYFGPGTRLTVL.

CDR3 sequence (DNA): TGCGCCAGCAGCTTGACTAGCGGGAGAAAAATCGGGGAGCTGTTTTTT. Its protein product is CASSLTSGRKIGELFF. The chain employs TRBV5-1 and TRBJ2-2; TRBD2 agrees at 11 bases. The CDR3 runs to 16 residues. After removal of 1 base from V and 7 bases from J, the junction contained 6 bases not matched to a gene. The V gene's germline CDR1 is SGHRS and CDR2 YFSETQ.

There are a few counts of this clonotype. This chain uses TRBV20-1 with TRBJ2-1, with 8 nucleotides matching TRBD2. The trim removed 0 bases at V and 0 bases at J, leaving 4 bases unmatched. CDR3 size: 16 residues. The V gene's germline CDR1 is DFQATT and CDR2 SNEGSKA (reference sequence). As DNA, the CDR3 is TGCAGTGCTAGAGACCCTAGCGGGCTCTCCTACAATGAGCAGTTCTTC. It encodes CSARDPSGLSYNEQFF.

This clonotype was counted between two and nine times. This rearrangement joins TRBV12-3 or TRBV12-4 to TRBJ2-1; tentative D call: TRBD2 (5 bases). The length of the CDR3 is 11 residues. V was shortened by 7 bases and J by 9 bases, with 10 bases between the two germline ends. As DNA, the CDR3 is TGTGCCAGCACCCCTGCGGGTGAGCAGTTCTTC. Protein: CASTPAGEQFF.

V is TRBV6-2 or TRBV6-3 and J is TRBJ2-5, with a possible D match to TRBD2 (6 bases). This CDR3 comprises 16 residues. From germline, CDR1 is MNHEY and CDR2 SVGEGT. The V and J ends lost 6 bases and 0 bases respectively, with 17 bases between them. The CDR3 region is CASRSTRKSYQETQYF. The CDR3, as DNA: TGTGCCAGCAGGTCGACTAGAAAGTCGTACCAAGAGACCCAGTACTTC.

In DNA, the CDR3 is TGTGCCAGCAGTGAAGTAGGGACAGCGAACACCGGGGAGCTGTTTTTT. Translated: CASSEVGTANTGELFF. The gene calls are TRBV6-1 and TRBJ2-2; TRBD1 matches 7 bases. The trim removed 1 base at V and 0 bases at J, leaving 2 bases unmatched. CDR1 is MNHNS and CDR2 is SASEGT in the germline V gene. The CDR3 runs to 16 residues.

There are a few counts of this clonotype. For the CDR3, the DNA is TGTGCCAGCAGTTACGGCGGGGTTTATGAGCAGTTCTTC. As protein: CASSYGGVYEQFF. J is TRBJ2-1 and V is TRBV6-5; maybe TRBD2 (6 bases). Germline V lookup: CDR1 MNHEY, CDR2 SVGAGI. V was trimmed by 2 bases and J by 8 bases, leaving 10 bases between them. The CDR3 is 13 amino acids.

In this sample, this clonotype turned up a few times. The gene calls are TRBV6-2 or TRBV6-3 and TRBJ2-7, with TRBD2 matching over 7 bases. The germline V gene has CDR1 MNHEY and CDR2 SVGEGT. CDR3 size: 14 residues. The V segment lost 2 bases and the J segment 3 bases; nucleotides outside the gene matches: 4. This chain's CDR3 is CASSYLERDYEQYF. The CDR3 region has the DNA TGTGCCAGCAGTTACCTAGAGCGGGACTACGAGCAGTACTTC.

At least ten counts were recorded for this clonotype. This chain uses TRBV28 with TRBJ2-3; 9 positions agree with TRBD1. This CDR3 spans 16 amino acids. Germline CDR1 reads MDHEN; CDR2 reads SYDVKM. J gave up 6 bases and V 3 bases, and 10 bases lay outside the gene matches. CDR3 sequence: CASSFQTGGRWDTQYF. CDR3 DNA: TGTGCCAGCAGTTTCCAGACAGGGGGACGTTGGGATACGCAGTATTTT.

A few counts support this clonotype. This chain connects TRBV28 to TRBJ2-2, with D possibly being TRBD2 (5 bases). This CDR3 has 14 residues. Looked up from germline, CDR1 is MDHEN and CDR2 is SYDVKM. Trimming stripped 6 bases from V and 5 bases from J, with 13 bases between. This CDR3 is CASRGSGETGELFF. The CDR3, as DNA: TGTGCCAGCAGGGGGAGCGGAGAGACCGGGGAGCTGTTTTTT. The full variable domain, completed using reference TRBV28 and TRBJ2-2, is DVKVTQSSRYLVKRTGEKVFLECVQDMDHENMFWYRQDPGLGLRLIYFSYDVKMKEKGDIPEGYSVSREKKERFSLILESASTNQTSMYLCASRGSGETGELFFGEGSRLTVL.

This clonotype came up a few times. The chain carries TRBV10-2 and TRBJ2-1; D may be TRBD2 (5 bases). The CDR3 contains 11 residues. Germline V gives CDR1 WSHSY, CDR2 SAAADI. Deletions cut 2 bases from V and 9 bases from J, with 5 bases between. CDR3 in amino acids: CASSEGSEQFF. DNA for the CDR3: TGCGCCAGCAGTGAGGGGAGTGAGCAGTTCTTC.

This clonotype was detected only a few times. The chain recombines TRBV7-6 with TRBJ1-2; tentative D call: TRBD1 (6 bases). V lost 11 bases, J lost 4 bases, and 14 bases lay in between. The CDR3 is 12 amino acids. Germline assignment: CDR1 SGHVS and CDR2 FNYEAQ. CDR3 sequence reads: CAVGGRGYGYTF. Here the CDR3 DNA reads TGTGCCGTAGGGGGAAGGGGCTATGGCTACACCTTC.